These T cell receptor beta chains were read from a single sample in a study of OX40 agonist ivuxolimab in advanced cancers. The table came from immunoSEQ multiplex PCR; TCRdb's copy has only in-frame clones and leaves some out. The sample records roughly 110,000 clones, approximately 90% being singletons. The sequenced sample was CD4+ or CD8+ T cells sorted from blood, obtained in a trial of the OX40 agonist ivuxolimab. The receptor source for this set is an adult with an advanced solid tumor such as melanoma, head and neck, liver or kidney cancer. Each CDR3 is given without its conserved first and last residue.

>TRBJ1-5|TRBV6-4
ASSGPGQCLQPQH
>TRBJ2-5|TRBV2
ASVRPSGGMETQY
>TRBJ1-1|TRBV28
ASSPHRRSTEAF
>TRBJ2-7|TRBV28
ASSPPYRGAYEQY
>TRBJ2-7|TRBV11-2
ASSSRRNTYEQY
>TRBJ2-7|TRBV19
ASRKDRGGTYEQY
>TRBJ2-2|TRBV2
ASRQGASGELF
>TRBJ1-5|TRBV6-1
ASSSSLGQPQH
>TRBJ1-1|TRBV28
ASSRPSGTGGTEAF
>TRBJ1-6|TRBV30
AWGGFSPLH
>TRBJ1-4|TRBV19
ASSIQDPGGEKLF
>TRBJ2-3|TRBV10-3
AISAAGESTSTDTQY
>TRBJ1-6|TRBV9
ASSVHSENSPLH
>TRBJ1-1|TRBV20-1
SASEYAEAF
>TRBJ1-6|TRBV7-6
ASSSFYSPLH
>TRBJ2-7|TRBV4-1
ASSQRQGAWDEQY
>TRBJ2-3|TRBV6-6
ASSPWGAGDTDTQY
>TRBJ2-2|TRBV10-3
AISELLAGGTGELF
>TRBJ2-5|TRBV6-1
ASSEAGRETQY
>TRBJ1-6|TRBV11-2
ASSPGNSPLH
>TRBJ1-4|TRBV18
ASSPGSRGMSNEKLF
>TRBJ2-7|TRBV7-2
ASSIDRPNEQY
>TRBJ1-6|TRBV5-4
ASSLSGDSPLH
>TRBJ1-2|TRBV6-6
ASSYDWGNGYT
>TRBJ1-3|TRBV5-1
ASSLWGSGGNTIY
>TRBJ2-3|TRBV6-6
ASGGGSDTQY
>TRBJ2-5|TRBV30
AWSAGASVRETQY
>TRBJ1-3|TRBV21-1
ASTQREGASSGNTIY
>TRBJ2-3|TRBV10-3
AISGQLAGAGDTQY
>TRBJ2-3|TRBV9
ASSVDPASGGARDTQY
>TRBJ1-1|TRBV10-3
AISEREDTEAF
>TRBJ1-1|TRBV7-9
ASSSPGQGPEAF
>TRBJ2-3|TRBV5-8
ASSLRSADTQY
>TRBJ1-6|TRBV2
ASSEQTGNYSPLH
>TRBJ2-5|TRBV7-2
ASKRPTGETQY
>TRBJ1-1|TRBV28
ASSFGIGTEAF
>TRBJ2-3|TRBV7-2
ASSRGSASTDTQY
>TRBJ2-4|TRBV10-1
ASGQGAGIQY
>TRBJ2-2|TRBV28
ASSRTHGELF
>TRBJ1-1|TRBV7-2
AIGTRLNTEAF
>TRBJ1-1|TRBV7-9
ASSKGARMNTEAF
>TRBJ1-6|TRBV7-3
ASSHYGGRRFSPLH
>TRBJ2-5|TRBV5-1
ASSLRQDMGETQY
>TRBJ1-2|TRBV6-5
ASSRDPRWGYT
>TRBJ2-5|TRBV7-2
ASTPRGGAGGLETQY
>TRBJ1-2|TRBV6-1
ASSRDTEGGYT